The 31 T cell receptor beta chains below come from one sample, sequenced in a study of cytomegalovirus exposure and HLA in healthy donors. The PCR contained 60 Vbeta and 13 Jbeta primers. Some clones are missing from TCRdb's copy, which holds only in-frame ones; the method was immunoSEQ multiplex PCR. This repertoire includes about 160,000 clones. Material for sequencing was PBMCs. All receptors derive from a man in his thirties or forties in good health and CMV-seronegative.

This sequence joins TRBV27 and TRBJ2-7, with 8 positions matching TRBD2. Germline V gene lookup returns CDR1 MNHEY and CDR2 SMNVEV (reference sequence). Trimming took 5 bases from V and 2 from J; bases not matched to a gene: 8. The CDR3 sequence is 15 residues long. In nucleotides, the CDR3 is TGTGCCAGCAGTCCCCGGACTAGCTGGACCTACGAGCAGTACTTC. This codes for CASSPRTSWTYEQYF.

The chain joins TRBV7-9 to TRBJ2-4, with D possibly being TRBD1 (6 bases). Trimming took off 5 bases at V and 1 base at J, with 9 bases between the two ends. Germline V gene sequence: CDR1 SEHNR, CDR2 FQNEAQ (reference sequence). The CDR3 length is 14 residues. The DNA of the CDR3 is TGTGCCAGCAGCCACAGGGAGGCCAAAAACATTCAGTACTTC. It translates to CASSHREAKNIQYF.

The J gene is TRBJ1-2, the V gene TRBV10-1, with 8 bases identical to TRBD1. The CDR3 sequence is 13 residues long. Germline assignment: CDR1 WNHNN and CDR2 SYGVQD (reference sequence). V shed 5 bases, J shed 4 bases, and the junction held 3 bases outside the gene matches. CDR3 nucleotides: TGCGCCAGCAGTCCGGGACAGGTCTATGGCTACACCTTC. Amino acid sequence: CASSPGQVYGYTF.

V is TRBV5-1 and J is TRBJ2-2, with D unclear. Deletions cut 0 bases from V and 3 bases from J, with 9 bases between. Germline V gene data show CDR1 as SGHRS and CDR2 as YFSETQ. The CDR3 sequence is 15 residues long. CDR3 loop: CASSLDGSYTGELFF. CDR3 coding DNA: TGCGCCAGCAGCTTGGACGGGTCTTACACCGGGGAGCTGTTTTTT. Filled out from reference TRBV5-1 and TRBJ2-2, the complete variable domain reads KAGVTQTPRYLIKTRGQQVTLSCSPISGHRSVSWYQQTPGQGLQFLFEYFSETQRNKGNFPGRFSGRQFSNSRSEMNVSTLELGDSALYLCASSLDGSYTGELFFGEGSRLTVL.

The V gene is TRBV9, the J gene TRBJ1-2; D is perhaps TRBD1 (5 bases). This CDR3 comprises 13 residues. From germline, CDR1 is SGDLS and CDR2 YYNGEE. The ends were cut back, 4 bases at V and 11 bases at J, with 18 bases in the middle. The CDR3 DNA is TGTGCCAGCAGCCTTAACGGGGCCGCGGGGTACACCTTC. Its translation is CASSLNGAAGYTF.

The chain joins TRBV27 to TRBJ2-7, with 8 bases lining up with TRBD1. The CDR3 runs 18 residues. Trimming cost V 3 bases and J 3 bases; bases outside gene matches: 16. Germline V lookup: CDR1 MNHEY, CDR2 SMNVEV (reference sequence). The CDR3 protein is CASSLGIQGANPIYEQYF. CDR3 coding DNA: TGTGCCAGCAGTTTGGGTATCCAGGGGGCCAACCCTATCTACGAGCAGTACTTC.

V is TRBV5-1 and J is TRBJ2-1; TRBD1 might be the D (6 bases). The germline V and J ends were trimmed by 4 bases and 6 bases, with 17 bases remaining between them. The CDR3 covers 15 residues. Germline assignment: CDR1 SGHRS and CDR2 YFSETQ. CDR3 in DNA: TGCGCCAGCAGCCCCCTACAGGGATTTGGCAATGAGCAGTTCTTC. Translating gives CASSPLQGFGNEQFF.

The J gene is TRBJ2-7, the V gene TRBV6-1, with a tentative D call TRBD2 (6 bases). CDR1 is MNHNS and CDR2 is SASEGT in the germline V gene. The CDR3 length is 14 residues. V lost 4 bases and J lost 2, with 12 bases in between. The CDR3 nucleotides read TGTGCCAGCAGTGTTCTAAGGACTACCTACGAGCAGTACTTC. Protein sequence: CASSVLRTTYEQYF.

The chain recombines TRBV7-9 with TRBJ1-5, with D unclear. Trimming pared 6 bases from V and 7 bases from J, leaving 16 bases between. This CDR3 has 14 residues. Germline V gene data show CDR1 as SEHNR and CDR2 as FQNEAQ (reference sequence). This chain's CDR3 is CASRPVREGQPQHF. The CDR3 region has the DNA TGTGCCAGCAGACCGGTCCGGGAAGGACAGCCCCAGCATTTT. The whole variable domain, remainder taken from reference TRBV7-9 and TRBJ1-5, is DTGVSQNPRHKITKRGQNVTFRCDPISEHNRLYWYRQTLGQGPEFLTYFQNEAQLEKSRLLSDRFSAERPKGSFSTLEIQRTEQGDSAMYLCASRPVREGQPQHFGDGTRLSIL.

The chain recombines TRBV6-6 with TRBJ2-3, with D perhaps TRBD1 (5 bases). Trimming left V 1 base short and J 5 bases short, with 10 bases between. The CDR3 spans 14 residues. CDR1 and CDR2 (germline): MNHNY, SVGAGI (reference sequence). CDR3 in amino acids: CASSYFDREDTQYF. The CDR3 nucleotides are TGTGCCAGCAGTTACTTCGACAGAGAAGATACGCAGTATTTT.

The V gene is TRBV4-2, the J gene TRBJ2-3, with D tentatively TRBD1 (6 bases). Germline values: CDR1 LGHNA, CDR2 YNFKEQ. The ends were cut back, 1 base at V and 0 bases at J, with 17 bases in the middle. The CDR3 contains 18 residues. The CDR3 region has the DNA TGTGCCAGCAGCCAAGTCCCAGGACAGCAGTTTAGCACAGATACGCAGTATTTT. It codes for CASSQVPGQQFSTDTQYF.

The rearrangement links TRBV5-1 to TRBJ2-3; D may be TRBD1 (6 bases). CDR3 length: 14 amino acids. Trimming cost V 4 bases and J 0 bases, with 9 bases left between them. Germline loops: CDR1 SGHRS, CDR2 YFSETQ. CDR3 sequence: CASSPGVSTDTQYF. CDR3 in DNA: TGCGCCAGCAGCCCAGGGGTCAGCACAGATACGCAGTATTTT.

Of note for this clone: Since the CDR3 does not end with the conserved phenylalanine or tryptophan, this likely comes from a read error. The CDR3 DNA follows: TGTGCCAGCAGTTACTCGATTGCCGATTACTACGAGCAGTACCTC. Translation gives CASSYSIADYYEQYL. The chain uses TRBV6-5 and TRBJ2-7; no clear D gene. Per germline, CDR1 MNHEY and CDR2 SVGAGI. The CDR3 is made up of 15 amino acids. V shed 0 bases and J shed 3 bases, with 12 bases lying between them.

The chain carries TRBV29-1 and TRBJ2-1; weak D call: TRBD2 (5 bases). Trimming took off 6 bases at V and 7 bases at J, with 13 bases between the two ends. This CDR3 spans 12 amino acids. CDR1 SQVTM and CDR2 ANQGSEA come from the germline V gene. This CDR3 is CSVDSEGNEQFF. As DNA, the CDR3 is TGCAGCGTGGACTCCGAGGGAAATGAGCAGTTCTTC.

V usage is TRBV5-1 and J usage is TRBJ1-1; tentative D call: TRBD1 (5 bases). The CDR3 totals 14 residues. Germline CDR1 reads SGHRS; CDR2 reads YFSETQ. V was shortened by 7 bases and J by 3 bases, with 16 bases between the two germline ends. CDR3 residues: CASCRGGVDTEAFF. The CDR3 coding sequence is TGCGCCAGCTGCCGGGGGGGGGTGGACACTGAAGCTTTCTTT.

The chain couples TRBV11-2 to TRBJ2-1; D may be TRBD2 (5 bases). V lost 5 bases and J lost 2, with 19 bases in between. The CDR3 length is 17 residues. Germline values: CDR1 SGHAT, CDR2 FQNNGV. CDR3 DNA sequence: TGTGCCAGCAGCAAAGAATATAGCGCCGGTACCTACAATGAGCAGTTCTTC. This codes for CASSKEYSAGTYNEQFF.

This sequence joins TRBV14 and TRBJ2-7; D remains unclear. The CDR3 sequence is 13 residues long. The V gene lost 0 bases and the J gene lost 5 bases, with 8 bases spanning the gap. Germline CDR1 SGHDN, CDR2 FVKESK. The CDR3 DNA sequence: TGTGCCAGCAGCCAAGATTTCCTAGACGAGCAGTACTTC. This codes for CASSQDFLDEQYF.

The chain joins TRBV2 to TRBJ2-2, with D perhaps TRBD1 (6 bases). CDR1 is SNHLY, CDR2 FYNNEI, per germline. The CDR3 totals 13 residues. V was pared by 5 bases and J by 6 bases, with 10 bases between. CDR3 DNA: TGTGCCAGCAGTAAACAGGGTGCCGGGGAGCTGTTTTTT. Amino acid sequence: CASSKQGAGELFF.

The chain joins TRBV27 to TRBJ1-1; D is possibly TRBD1 (6 bases). Germline loops: CDR1 MNHEY, CDR2 SMNVEV (reference sequence). The germline V and J ends were trimmed by 5 bases and 5 bases, with 15 bases remaining between them. This CDR3 has 14 residues. The CDR3 loop is CASSVRDIGTEAFF. Written as DNA, the CDR3 is TGTGCCAGCAGTGTCCGGGACATAGGGACTGAAGCTTTCTTT.

V is TRBV7-6 and J is TRBJ1-5, with TRBD1 matching over 7 bases. This CDR3 comprises 16 residues. Germline lookup yields CDR1 SGHVS and CDR2 FNYEAQ. The junction had 8 bases not matched to a gene; V was cut back by 1 base and J by 5 bases. CDR3 residues: CASSLGTGAEYQPQHF. CDR3 bases: TGTGCCAGCAGCTTAGGCACAGGGGCGGAGTATCAGCCCCAGCATTTT.

The chain uses TRBV19 and TRBJ1-2; D uncertain. V was cut by 6 bases and J by 2 bases, with 4 bases left in between. The CDR3 contains 11 residues. From germline, CDR1 is LNHDA and CDR2 SQIVND (reference sequence). CDR3 sequence reads: CASSENYGYTF. The CDR3 bases are TGTGCCAGTAGCGAGAACTATGGCTACACCTTC.

This chain joins TRBV30 and TRBJ2-7, with D possibly matching TRBD2 (7 bases). Trimming pared 8 bases from V and 1 base from J, leaving 18 bases between. CDR1 is GTSNPN, CDR2 SVGIG, per germline (reference sequence). The CDR3 consists of 14 residues. The CDR3 nucleotides read TGTGCCAGCTGGGGGGGCAGAAATTCCTACGAGCAGTACTTC. Translation: CASWGGRNSYEQYF.

The chain is built from TRBV29-1 and TRBJ2-1; 12 bases map to TRBD2. V lost 6 bases and J lost 6; bases outside the gene matches: 6. Germline lookup yields CDR1 SQVTM and CDR2 ANQGSEA. The CDR3 length is 14 residues. DNA of the CDR3: TGCAGCGTCCCGGGACTAGCGGGCCCCAATGAGCAGTTCTTC. Translation: CSVPGLAGPNEQFF.

The CDR3 coding sequence is TGTGCCAGCAGTAGGGACAGACGCGAGCAGTACTTC. Encoded protein: CASSRDRREQYF. The chain combines TRBV6-6 with TRBJ2-5, with 7 positions matching TRBD1. TRBJ2-7 matches the DNA end more closely, so the J call is doubtful. Germline loops: CDR1 MNHNY, CDR2 SVGAGI (reference sequence). The CDR3 has 12 amino acids.

The rearrangement joins TRBV9 to TRBJ2-3, with unresolved D. V was trimmed by 0 bases and J by 6 bases, leaving 8 bases between them. Germline assignment: CDR1 SGDLS and CDR2 YYNGEE. CDR3 length: 13 residues. The DNA for the CDR3 is TGTGCCAGCAGCGTAGATTTCAGGGATACGCAGTATTTT. Translating it yields CASSVDFRDTQYF.

The chain is built from TRBV7-9 and TRBJ2-3; 10 positions match TRBD2. The CDR3 runs to 17 residues. J gave up 6 bases and V 4 bases, and 13 bases lay outside the gene matches. Germline CDR1 SEHNR, CDR2 FQNEAQ (reference sequence). The CDR3 DNA reads TGTGCCAGCAGCTCCGGGACTAGCGCGACTAACCGCGATACGCAGTATTTT. It encodes CASSSGTSATNRDTQYF.

The chain links TRBV6-5 to TRBJ2-3; 7 bases match TRBD1. Losses at the gene ends were 5 bases for V and 0 bases for J; bases not matched to a gene: 5. Germline CDR1 is MNHEY and CDR2 is SVGAGI. There are 15 residues in the CDR3. For the CDR3, the DNA is TGTGCCAGCAGTGCAGGGACAGCTAGCACAGATACGCAGTATTTT. This sequence encodes CASSAGTASTDTQYF.

V gene TRBV5-1 combines with J gene TRBJ1-1; D gene uncertain. CDR1 and CDR2 (germline): SGHRS, YFSETQ. This CDR3 comprises 14 residues. With 6 bases removed from V and 5 bases from J, the gap between germline ends came to 17 bases. CDR3 sequence: CASISRTGSTEAFF. CDR3 DNA sequence: TGCGCCAGCATCTCTCGGACGGGATCTACTGAAGCTTTCTTT.

The CDR3 coding sequence is TGTGCCAGCAGCCAGGACGGGATTGGTGGCTACACCTTC. It specifies CASSQDGIGGYTF. The rearrangement links TRBV5-4 to TRBJ1-2; no definite D call. V lost 4 bases and J 7 bases, leaving 14 bases between the germline ends. The CDR3 covers 13 residues. From germline, CDR1 is SGHNT and CDR2 YYREEE (reference sequence).

The chain couples TRBV5-4 to TRBJ2-5; TRBD2 matches at 11 bases. The end of the DNA fits TRBJ2-7 better, so the J call may be wrong. CDR3 length equals 14 residues. Germline CDR1 reads SGHNT; CDR2 reads YYREEE (reference sequence). The CDR3 loop is CATQQGLAVYEQYF. The CDR3 DNA follows: TGTGCCACTCAGCAGGGACTAGCGGTCTACGAGCAGTACTTC.

On this clone itself: The germline gene is not matched at one end of the junction; a read error may be the cause. The V call is TRBV10-3, the J call TRBJ1-2, with 12 nucleotides matching TRBD1. The CDR3 spans 15 residues. Germline assignment: CDR1 ENHRY and CDR2 SYGVKD. CDR3 region: CANRKGTGGGYGHTF. The CDR3 DNA sequence: TGTGCCAACCGAAAGGGGACAGGGGGCGGTTATGGCCACACCTTC.